These 15 T cell receptor beta chains originate from one sample sequenced in a study of regulatory T cells in long-lasting Graves disease. Arm-PCR of CDR3 regions and iRepertoire HTBI primers were used to build TCR beta libraries. TCRdb re-called the multiplex PCR reads through MiXCR, storing one row per CDR3 protein. The profile shows 380,000 or so distinct CDR3 sequences, 15% to 20% of them singletons. Sample time point: newly diagnosed GD, antithyroid drugs for less than 3 months. PBMC-derived RNA was used for the TCR library. The same data also contributed to another study, on T cells in Graves' hyperthyroidism and ophthalmopathy.

The source material was peripheral blood mononuclear cells (PBMCs), sampled at new diagnosis, from a patient treated with antithyroid drugs. Every receptor here comes from a woman under 30 with Graves disease.

At least ten counts were recorded for this clonotype. The chain recombines TRBV7-6 with TRBJ2-7; the match to TRBD1 covers 7 bases. With 3 bases clipped from V and 6 bases from J, the junction kept 5 bases outside the gene matches. There are 13 residues in the CDR3. Germline V gene data show CDR1 as SGHVS and CDR2 as FNYEAQ. In DNA form, the CDR3 reads TGTGCCAGCAGCTTTTCACAGGGGACCGAGCAGTACTTC. This translates into CASSFSQGTEQYF.

There are a few counts of this clonotype. The chain has TRBV6-1 and TRBJ2-2; TRBD1 matches 8 bases. Germline V gene lookup returns CDR1 MNHNS and CDR2 SASEGT. Trimming removed 3 bases from V and 3 bases from J; junction bases left unmatched: 3. The CDR3 spans 15 residues. CDR3 loop: CASSEKTGDTGELFF. Here the CDR3 DNA reads TGTGCCAGCAGTGAGAAGACAGGGGACACCGGGGAGCTGTTTTTT.

In its sample, this clonotype was seen many times. The chain is built from TRBV7-8 and TRBJ1-2; TRBD1 matches at 9 bases. V shed 4 bases and J 8 bases; nucleotides not matched to a gene: 11. The CDR3 consists of 15 residues. In germline, CDR1 is SGHVS, CDR2 FQNEAQ. The CDR3 is CASSSTLTGGEGYTF. The CDR3 DNA reads TGTGCCAGCAGCTCTACCCTAACAGGGGGCGAAGGCTACACCTTC.

As concerns this clonotype: This may be a read error: a much more frequent sequence differs by one nucleotide. This CDR3 is missing its conserved last phenylalanine or tryptophan, likely due to a read error. The V and J genes are TRBV28 and TRBJ2-7, with TRBD1 matching over 8 bases. J lost 2 bases, V lost 6 bases, and 6 bases had no gene match. CDR1 is MDHEN and CDR2 is SYDVKM in the germline V gene. The CDR3 spans 14 residues. CDR3 residues: CASSPLQGAYEQYL. CDR3 DNA: TGTGCCAGCAGCCCCCTACAGGGGGCCTACGAGCAGTACCTC.

This clonotype was recorded at least ten times. The rearrangement links TRBV3-1 to TRBJ2-1; D unresolved. The germline gives CDR1 LGHDT, CDR2 YNNKEL (reference sequence). V gave up 1 base and J gave up 2 bases, with 12 bases separating them. The CDR3 sequence is 16 residues long. Here the CDR3 reads CASSQVPPKAYNEQFF. CDR3 DNA: TGTGCCAGCAGCCAAGTGCCCCCCAAGGCCTACAATGAGCAGTTCTTC.

This clonotype was counted at least ten times. The rearrangement joins TRBV5-1 to TRBJ1-5; a weak D match, TRBD1 (6 bases). This CDR3 spans 16 amino acids. Germline assignment: CDR1 SGHRS and CDR2 YFSETQ. The V end was cut by 0 bases, the J end by 9 bases, with 19 bases between. This chain's CDR3 is CASSLGSTGRGVPQHF. The CDR3 nucleotides are TGCGCCAGCAGCTTGGGGTCGACAGGCAGAGGGGTGCCCCAGCATTTT.

Many counts were recorded for this clonotype. The J gene is TRBJ1-5, the V gene TRBV18; 7 nucleotides match TRBD1. Germline V CDR1 and CDR2: KGHSH, LQKENI. This CDR3 has 15 residues. The ends lost 6 bases at V and 2 bases at J; junction bases unmatched: 7. CDR3 DNA: TGTGCCAGCTCTTTGTTTGGGACAGGCAATCAGCCCCAGCATTTT. The encoded protein is CASSLFGTGNQPQHF.

This clonotype was detected only a few times. V and J are TRBV7-9 and TRBJ2-5; a weak D match, TRBD2 (6 bases). Germline lookup yields CDR1 SEHNR and CDR2 FQNEAQ (reference sequence). Trimming stripped 5 bases from V and 3 bases from J, with 16 bases between. The CDR3 has 15 amino acids. CDR3 nucleotides: TGTGCCAGCAGCACGGCTCGGGGGACGGAAGAGACCCAGTACTTC. This gives the protein CASSTARGTEETQYF.

The table lists this clonotype with many counts. V gene TRBV7-3 combines with J gene TRBJ2-1; D is possibly TRBD1 (6 bases). This CDR3 has 15 amino acids. CDR1 SGHTA and CDR2 FQGTGA come from the germline V gene. Trimming removed 3 bases from V and 2 bases from J, with 11 bases in between. CDR3 in amino acids: CASSFRGQTYNEQFF. DNA for the CDR3: TGTGCCAGCAGCTTCAGGGGACAAACCTACAATGAGCAGTTCTTC.

This chain uses TRBV29-1 with TRBJ2-7; TRBD2 agrees at 7 bases. The CDR3 spans 12 residues. Germline V lookup: CDR1 SQVTM, CDR2 ANQGSEA. The DNA for the CDR3 is TGCGGCGCGACCGGGGGGTCCTACGAGCAGTACTTC. It specifies CGATGGSYEQYF.

The J gene is TRBJ2-5, the V gene TRBV19; 9 bases match TRBD2. In germline, CDR1 is LNHDA, CDR2 SQIVND (reference sequence). This CDR3 spans 15 amino acids. V was pared by 5 bases and J by 5 bases, with 9 bases of the junction left unmatched. CDR3 DNA sequence: TGTGCCAGTAGTCCCACCGGGACTAGCTTGGAGACCCAGTACTTC. Translating it yields CASSPTGTSLETQYF.

The genes are TRBV6-1 and TRBJ2-1, with 13 nucleotides matching TRBD2. Germline assignment: CDR1 MNHNS and CDR2 SASEGT. The V segment lost 5 bases and the J segment 5 bases; nucleotides outside the gene matches: 3. This CDR3 region has 15 residues. The CDR3 spells CASSRTSGRNNEQFF. CDR3 DNA: TGTGCCAGCAGTCGGACTAGCGGGAGAAACAATGAGCAGTTCTTC.

This clonotype was seen repeatedly, ten times or more. This rearrangement joins TRBV6-1 to TRBJ2-3, with D possibly TRBD1 on 5 matching bases. Per germline, CDR1 MNHNS and CDR2 SASEGT. The CDR3 runs to 14 residues. The V gene lost 6 bases and the J gene lost 2 bases, with 12 bases spanning the gap. The CDR3 nucleotides read TGTGCCAGCAGCGACAGACTCGTCACAGATACGCAGTATTTT. The encoded protein is CASSDRLVTDTQYF.

In regard to this clonotype: A much larger clone differs from this one at a single base, so this may be a read error. No conserved phenylalanine or tryptophan ends this CDR3, so it is likely a read error. This rearrangement joins TRBV5-1 to TRBJ2-7, with no clear D. The CDR3 totals 14 residues. Trimming pared 2 bases from V and 0 bases from J, leaving 9 bases between. Per germline, CDR1 SGHRS and CDR2 YFSETQ. CDR3 in amino acids: CASSLFDGSYEQYS. CDR3 DNA: TGCGCCAGCAGCTTATTCGACGGCTCCTACGAGCAGTACTCC.

This clonotype showed up just a few times. The chain recombines TRBV27 with TRBJ1-2, with 12 positions matching TRBD1. CDR1 MNHEY and CDR2 SMNVEV come from the germline V gene (reference sequence). With 6 bases clipped from V and 6 bases from J, the junction kept 5 bases outside the gene matches. This CDR3 has 14 amino acids. DNA for the CDR3: TGTGCCAGCAGGCCGGGACAGGGGGCTGATGGCTACACCTTC. Protein: CASRPGQGADGYTF.